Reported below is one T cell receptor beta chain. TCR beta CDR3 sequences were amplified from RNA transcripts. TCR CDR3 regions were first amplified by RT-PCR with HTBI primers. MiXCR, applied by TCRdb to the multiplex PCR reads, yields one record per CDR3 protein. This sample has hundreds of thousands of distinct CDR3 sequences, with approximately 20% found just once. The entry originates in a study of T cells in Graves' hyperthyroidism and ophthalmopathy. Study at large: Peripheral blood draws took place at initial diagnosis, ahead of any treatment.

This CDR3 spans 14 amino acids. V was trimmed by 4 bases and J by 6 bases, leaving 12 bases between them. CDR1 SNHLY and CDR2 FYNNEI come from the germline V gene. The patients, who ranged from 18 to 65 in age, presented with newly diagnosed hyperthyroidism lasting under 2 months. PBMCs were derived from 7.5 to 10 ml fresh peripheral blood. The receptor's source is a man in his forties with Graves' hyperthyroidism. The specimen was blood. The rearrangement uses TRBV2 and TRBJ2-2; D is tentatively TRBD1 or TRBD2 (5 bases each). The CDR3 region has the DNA TGTGCCAGCAGTGCAGGGAGAATACCCGGGGAGCTGTTTTTT. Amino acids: CASSAGRIPGELFF.